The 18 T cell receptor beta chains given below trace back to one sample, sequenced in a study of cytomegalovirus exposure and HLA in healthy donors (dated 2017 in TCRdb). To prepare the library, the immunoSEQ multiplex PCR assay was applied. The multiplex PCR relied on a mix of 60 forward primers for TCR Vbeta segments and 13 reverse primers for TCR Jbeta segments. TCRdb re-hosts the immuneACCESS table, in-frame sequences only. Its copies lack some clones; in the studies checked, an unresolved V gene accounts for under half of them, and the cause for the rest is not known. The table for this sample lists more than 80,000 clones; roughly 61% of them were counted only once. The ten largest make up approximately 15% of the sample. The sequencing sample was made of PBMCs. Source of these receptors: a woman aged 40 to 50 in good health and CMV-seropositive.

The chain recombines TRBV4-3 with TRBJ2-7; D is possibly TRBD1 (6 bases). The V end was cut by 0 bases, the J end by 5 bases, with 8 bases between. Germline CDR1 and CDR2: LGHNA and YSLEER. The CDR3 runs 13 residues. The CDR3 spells CASSQDRGHEQYF. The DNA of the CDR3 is TGCGCCAGCAGCCAAGACAGGGGCCACGAGCAGTACTTC.

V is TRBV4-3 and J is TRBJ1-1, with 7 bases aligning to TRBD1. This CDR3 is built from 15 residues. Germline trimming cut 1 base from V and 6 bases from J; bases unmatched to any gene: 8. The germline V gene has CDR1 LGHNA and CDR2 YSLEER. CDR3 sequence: CASSQVRQGEPEAFF. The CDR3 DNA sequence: TGCGCCAGCAGCCAAGTACGGCAGGGGGAGCCTGAAGCTTTCTTT.

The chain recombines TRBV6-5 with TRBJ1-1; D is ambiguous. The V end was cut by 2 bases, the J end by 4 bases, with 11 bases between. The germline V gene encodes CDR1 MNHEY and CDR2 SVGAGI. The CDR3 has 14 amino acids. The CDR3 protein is CASSYVRSGTEAFF. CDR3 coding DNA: TGTGCCAGCAGTTACGTTAGGAGTGGCACTGAAGCTTTCTTT.

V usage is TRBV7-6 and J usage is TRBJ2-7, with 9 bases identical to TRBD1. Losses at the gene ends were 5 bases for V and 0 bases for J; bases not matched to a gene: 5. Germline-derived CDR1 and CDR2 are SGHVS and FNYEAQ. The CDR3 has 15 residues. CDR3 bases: TGTGCCAGCAGCCCCCGGACAGGGGTCTCCTACGAGCAGTACTTC. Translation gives CASSPRTGVSYEQYF. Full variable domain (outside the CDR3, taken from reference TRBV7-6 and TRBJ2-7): GAGVSQSPRYKVTKRGQDVALRCDPISGHVSLYWYRQALGQGPEFLTYFNYEAQQDKSGLPNDRFSAERPEGSISTLTIQRTEQRDSAMYRCASSPRTGVSYEQYFGPGTRLTVT.

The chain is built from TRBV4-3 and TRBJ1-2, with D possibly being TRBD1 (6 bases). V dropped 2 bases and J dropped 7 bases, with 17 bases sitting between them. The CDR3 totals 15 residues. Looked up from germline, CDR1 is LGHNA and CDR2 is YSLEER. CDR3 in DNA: TGCGCCAGCAGCCAATTAGGAACAGGGATGAGTGGCTACACCTTC. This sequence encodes CASSQLGTGMSGYTF.

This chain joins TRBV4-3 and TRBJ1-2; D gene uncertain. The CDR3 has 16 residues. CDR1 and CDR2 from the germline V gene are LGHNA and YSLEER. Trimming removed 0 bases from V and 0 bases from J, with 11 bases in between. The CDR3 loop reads CASSQEFIESNYGYTF. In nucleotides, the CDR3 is TGCGCCAGCAGCCAAGAATTTATAGAGTCTAACTATGGCTACACCTTC.

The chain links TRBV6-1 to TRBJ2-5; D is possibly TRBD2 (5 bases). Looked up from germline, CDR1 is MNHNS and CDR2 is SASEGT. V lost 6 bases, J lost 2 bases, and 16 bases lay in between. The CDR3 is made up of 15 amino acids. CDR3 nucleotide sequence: TGTGCCAGCAGCGTTACGGCCAGCGGACAAGAGACCCAGTACTTC. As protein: CASSVTASGQETQYF.

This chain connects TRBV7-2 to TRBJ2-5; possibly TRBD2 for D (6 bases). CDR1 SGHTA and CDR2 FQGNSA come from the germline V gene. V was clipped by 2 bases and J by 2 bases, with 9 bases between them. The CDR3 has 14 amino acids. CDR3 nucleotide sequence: TGTGCCAGCAGCTTATGGAGGGAACAAGAGACCCAGTACTTC. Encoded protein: CASSLWREQETQYF.

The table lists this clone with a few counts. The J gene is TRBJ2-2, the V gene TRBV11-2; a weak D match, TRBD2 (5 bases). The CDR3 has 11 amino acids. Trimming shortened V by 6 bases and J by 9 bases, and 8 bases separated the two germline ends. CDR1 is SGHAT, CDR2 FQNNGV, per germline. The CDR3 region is CASRLDRELFF. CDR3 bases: TGTGCCAGCAGACTAGACCGGGAGCTGTTTTTT.

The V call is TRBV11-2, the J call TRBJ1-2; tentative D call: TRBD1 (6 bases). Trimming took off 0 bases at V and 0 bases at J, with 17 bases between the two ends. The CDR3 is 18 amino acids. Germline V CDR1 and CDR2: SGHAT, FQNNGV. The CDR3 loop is CASSLETGPKKANYGYTF. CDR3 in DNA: TGTGCCAGCAGCTTAGAGACAGGACCAAAGAAAGCTAACTATGGCTACACCTTC.

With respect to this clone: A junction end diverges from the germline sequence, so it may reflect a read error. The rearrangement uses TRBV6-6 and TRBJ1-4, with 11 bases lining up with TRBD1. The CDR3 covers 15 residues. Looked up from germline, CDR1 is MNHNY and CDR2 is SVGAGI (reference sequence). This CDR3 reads CAGSYRDRGFEKLFF. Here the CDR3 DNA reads TGTGCCGGCAGTTACCGGGACAGGGGGTTTGAAAAACTGTTTTTT.

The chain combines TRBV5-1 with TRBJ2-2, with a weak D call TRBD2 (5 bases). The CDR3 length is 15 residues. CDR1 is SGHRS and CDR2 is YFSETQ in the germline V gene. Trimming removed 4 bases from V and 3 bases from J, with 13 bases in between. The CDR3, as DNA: TGCGCCAGCAGCGGAGGTCAGGCCTACACCGGGGAGCTGTTTTTT. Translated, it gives CASSGGQAYTGELFF.

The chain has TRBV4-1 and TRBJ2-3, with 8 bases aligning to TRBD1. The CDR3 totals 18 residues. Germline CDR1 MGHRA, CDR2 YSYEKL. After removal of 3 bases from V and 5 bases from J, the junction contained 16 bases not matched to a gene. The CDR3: CASSQTTGTGPGGDTQYF. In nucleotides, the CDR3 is TGCGCCAGCAGCCAGACGACCGGGACAGGTCCCGGGGGAGATACGCAGTATTTT.

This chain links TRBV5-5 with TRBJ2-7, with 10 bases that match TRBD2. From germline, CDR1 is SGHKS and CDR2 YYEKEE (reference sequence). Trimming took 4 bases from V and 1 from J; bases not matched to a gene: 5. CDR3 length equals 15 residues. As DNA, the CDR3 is TGTGCCAGCAGCCTAGCGGGAGAGAATTCCTACGAGCAGTACTTC. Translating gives CASSLAGENSYEQYF. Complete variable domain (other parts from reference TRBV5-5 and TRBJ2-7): DAGVTQSPTHLIKTRGQQVTLRCSPISGHKSVSWYQQVLGQGPQFIFQYYEKEERGRGNFPDRFSARQFPNYSSELNVNALLLGDSALYLCASSLAGENSYEQYFGPGTRLTVT.

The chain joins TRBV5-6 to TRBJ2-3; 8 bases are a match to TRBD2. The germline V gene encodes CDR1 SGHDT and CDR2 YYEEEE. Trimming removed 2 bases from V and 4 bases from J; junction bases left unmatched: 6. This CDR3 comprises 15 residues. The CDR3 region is CASSLAGVNADTQYF. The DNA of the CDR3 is TGTGCCAGCAGCTTAGCGGGAGTAAACGCAGATACGCAGTATTTT.

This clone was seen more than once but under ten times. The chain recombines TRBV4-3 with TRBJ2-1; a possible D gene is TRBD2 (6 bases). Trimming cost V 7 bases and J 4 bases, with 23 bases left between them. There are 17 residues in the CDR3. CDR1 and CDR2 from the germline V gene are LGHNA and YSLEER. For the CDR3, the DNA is TGCGCCAGCACCATTGCAACCGGGACTTCACGTTACAATGAGCAGTTCTTC. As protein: CASTIATGTSRYNEQFF.

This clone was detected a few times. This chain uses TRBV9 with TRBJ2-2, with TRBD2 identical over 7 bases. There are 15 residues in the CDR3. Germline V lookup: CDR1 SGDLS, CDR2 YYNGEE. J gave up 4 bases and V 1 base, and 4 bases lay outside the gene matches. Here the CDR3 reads CASSVRDYLTGELFF. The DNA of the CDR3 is TGTGCCAGCAGCGTACGGGACTACCTCACCGGGGAGCTGTTTTTT.

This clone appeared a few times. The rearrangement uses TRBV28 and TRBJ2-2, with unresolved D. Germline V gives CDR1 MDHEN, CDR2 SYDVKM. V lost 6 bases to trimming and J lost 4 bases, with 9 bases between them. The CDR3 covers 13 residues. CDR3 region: CASSLTGTGELFF. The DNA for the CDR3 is TGTGCCAGCAGCCTTACGGGCACCGGGGAGCTGTTTTTT.